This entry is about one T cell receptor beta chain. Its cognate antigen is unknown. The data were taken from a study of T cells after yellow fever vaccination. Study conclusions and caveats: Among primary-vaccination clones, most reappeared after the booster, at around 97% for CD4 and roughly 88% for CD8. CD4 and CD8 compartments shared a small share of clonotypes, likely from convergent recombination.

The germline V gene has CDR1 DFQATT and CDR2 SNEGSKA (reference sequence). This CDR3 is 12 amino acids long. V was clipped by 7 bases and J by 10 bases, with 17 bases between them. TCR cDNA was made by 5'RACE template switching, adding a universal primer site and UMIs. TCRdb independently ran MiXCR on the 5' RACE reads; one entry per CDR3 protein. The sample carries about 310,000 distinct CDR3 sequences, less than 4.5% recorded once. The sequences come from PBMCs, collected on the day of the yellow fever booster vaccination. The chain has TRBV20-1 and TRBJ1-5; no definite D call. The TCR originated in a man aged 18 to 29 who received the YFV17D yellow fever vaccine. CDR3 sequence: CSVSYSEYPQHF. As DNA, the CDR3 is TGCAGTGTCTCCTATAGTGAGTACCCCCAGCATTTT.